The 30 T cell receptor beta chains below were found in one sample sequenced in a study of blood T cell repertoires in COVID-19. Sequencing was performed with immunoSEQ multiplex PCR; in TCRdb, only in-frame clones are kept and a portion is missing. The repertoire holds approximately 260,000 clones, 85% to 95% seen once, with less than 2.5% in the top ten. Sequencing was carried out using PBMCs or T cells enriched from blood (not recorded which). These receptors all stem from a woman between 18 and 29 years old who had recovered from COVID-19.

The rearrangement joins TRBV28 to TRBJ2-3; no firm D call. The CDR3 is made up of 13 amino acids. The germline V gene has CDR1 MDHEN and CDR2 SYDVKM. Trimming removed 8 bases from V and 6 bases from J, with 15 bases in between. The CDR3 region is CASSLGRWDTQYF. DNA for the CDR3: TGTGCCAGCTCTTTGGGCAGATGGGATACGCAGTATTTT.

The chain combines TRBV28 with TRBJ1-2; weak D call: TRBD1 (6 bases). V shed 9 bases and J shed 1 base, with 21 bases lying between them. Germline CDR1 and CDR2: MDHEN and SYDVKM. The CDR3 length is 16 residues. The CDR3 DNA sequence: TGTGCCAGTACGAAGCATTATTCGGACAGTAACTATGGCTACACCTTC. This codes for CASTKHYSDSNYGYTF.

The CDR3 loop reads CASTVGGNSPLHF. The CDR3 nucleotides read TGTGCCAGCACAGTAGGGGGTAATTCACCCCTCCACTTT. The J gene is TRBJ1-6, the V gene TRBV27, with D possibly matching TRBD1 (6 bases). With 7 bases removed from V and 6 bases from J, the gap between germline ends came to 10 bases. The V gene's germline CDR1 is MNHEY and CDR2 SMNVEV (reference sequence). The CDR3 runs to 13 residues.

Here the CDR3 DNA reads TGTGCCAGCAGTTACGACTGGGCGGGAGGCACTGAAGCTTTCTTT. As protein: CASSYDWAGGTEAFF. The V call is TRBV6-2 or TRBV6-3, the J call TRBJ1-1; D not resolved. The CDR3 consists of 15 residues. The germline CDR1 and CDR2 sequences are MNHEY and SVGEGT. Trimming took off 2 bases at V and 4 bases at J, with 14 bases between the two ends.

The V gene is TRBV10-3, the J gene TRBJ1-4; 9 positions agree with TRBD1. This CDR3 spans 14 amino acids. CDR1 and CDR2 from the germline V gene are ENHRY and SYGVKD. The V and J ends lost 2 bases and 7 bases, in that order; junction bases with no gene match: 2. The CDR3 DNA sequence: TGTGCCATCAGTGAGGGGACAGGGCGTGAAAAACTGTTTTTT. Translation gives CAISEGTGREKLFF.

The rearrangement joins TRBV7-9 to TRBJ1-2; the match to TRBD1 covers 7 bases. CDR1 and CDR2 from the germline V gene are SEHNR and FQNEAQ (reference sequence). The CDR3 sequence is 16 residues long. Trimming at V came to 4 bases and at J to 3 bases, leaving 11 bases not matched to a gene. CDR3 sequence reads: CASSSIGTGEDYGYTF. CDR3 DNA sequence: TGTGCCAGCAGCTCTATTGGTACAGGGGAGGACTATGGCTACACCTTC. Full variable domain (remainder filled in from reference TRBV7-9 and TRBJ1-2): DTGVSQNPRHKITKRGQNVTFRCDPISEHNRLYWYRQTLGQGPEFLTYFQNEAQLEKSRLLSDRFSAERPKGSFSTLEIQRTEQGDSAMYLCASSSIGTGEDYGYTFGSGTRLTVV.

CDR3 loop: CSVGANLSGNTIYF. The CDR3 nucleotides are TGCAGCGTTGGGGCAAACCTCTCTGGAAACACCATATATTTT. V is TRBV29-1 and J is TRBJ1-3; D is undetermined. CDR3 length: 14 residues. Trimming shortened V by 4 bases and J by 0 bases, and 10 bases separated the two germline ends. The germline V gene encodes CDR1 SQVTM and CDR2 ANQGSEA.

The chain uses TRBV18 and TRBJ2-7, with 7 bases fitting TRBD2. Germline CDR1 and CDR2: KGHSH and LQKENI. The CDR3 length is 14 residues. V was clipped by 4 bases and J by 3 bases; unmatched bases: 6. CDR3 sequence (DNA): TGTGCCAGCTCACTCGCTGGCGGGGGCTACGAGCAGTACTTC. The encoded protein is CASSLAGGGYEQYF.

The chain carries TRBV24-1 and TRBJ2-3, with 11 bases lining up with TRBD2. The V gene's germline CDR1 is KGHDR and CDR2 SFDVKD. Unmatched junction bases numbered 11, after V lost 4 bases and J lost 3 bases. This CDR3 has 18 amino acids. The CDR3 sequence: CATSDVASGRLKTDTQYF. CDR3 coding DNA: TGTGCCACCAGTGACGTCGCTAGCGGGAGGCTAAAAACAGATACGCAGTATTTT.

This chain connects TRBV20-1 to TRBJ2-2; no clear D. The CDR3 runs to 15 residues. The germline gives CDR1 DFQATT, CDR2 SNEGSKA (reference sequence). The ends were cut back, 3 bases at V and 0 bases at J, with 11 bases in the middle. Here the CDR3 reads CSASPSRANTGELFF. DNA for the CDR3: TGCAGTGCTAGTCCCTCTCGCGCGAACACCGGGGAGCTGTTTTTT.

The gene calls are TRBV12-3 or TRBV12-4 and TRBJ2-2; D may be TRBD1 (6 bases). The CDR3 spans 13 residues. Between the trimmed V and J ends, which lost 6 bases and 7 bases, there was a span of 12 bases. The CDR3 here is CASRNRAIGELFF. DNA for the CDR3: TGTGCCAGCAGAAACAGGGCCATCGGGGAGCTGTTTTTT.

The chain employs TRBV11-2 and TRBJ1-6; D not certain. CDR3 length: 15 amino acids. Germline CDR1 and CDR2: SGHAT and FQNNGV. V was trimmed by 1 base and J by 5 bases, leaving 9 bases between them. As DNA, the CDR3 is TGTGCCAGCAGCTTAGGCGCGGGAGATAATTCACCCCTCCACTTT. Translated, it gives CASSLGAGDNSPLHF.

The chain recombines TRBV5-1 with TRBJ1-3; possibly TRBD1 for D (6 bases). Trimming removed 2 bases at V and 1 base at J, with 16 bases between. Germline CDR1 reads SGHRS; CDR2 reads YFSETQ. This CDR3 comprises 17 residues. The CDR3 region is CASSFSMGGGSGNTIYF. As DNA, the CDR3 is TGCGCCAGCAGCTTCAGCATGGGAGGGGGTTCTGGAAACACCATATATTTT.

J is TRBJ1-4 and V is TRBV29-1; 7 positions match TRBD1. CDR3 length: 18 amino acids. J lost 7 bases, V lost 0 bases, and 17 bases had no gene match. Germline-derived CDR1 and CDR2 are SQVTM and ANQGSEA. In nucleotides, the CDR3 is TGCAGCGTTGAAGACGAGGGAGGAGGGGGCGTCTCGGTTGAAAAACTGTTTTTT. It yields the protein CSVEDEGGGGVSVEKLFF.

As DNA, the CDR3 is TGCAGTGCTAGTCACTGGACAGGGGACACTGAAGCTTTCTTT. Translation gives CSASHWTGDTEAFF. The chain joins TRBV20-1 to TRBJ1-1; 9 positions match TRBD1. The CDR3 extends over 14 amino acids. V lost 3 bases to trimming and J lost 3 bases; unmatched junction nucleotides: 5. The germline V gene encodes CDR1 DFQATT and CDR2 SNEGSKA (reference sequence).

The rearrangement joins TRBV7-2 to TRBJ1-2, with D unresolved. The CDR3 loop spans 12 amino acids. CDR1 and CDR2 from the germline V gene are SGHTA and FQGNSA. Trimming stripped 2 bases from V and 5 bases from J, with 6 bases between. The CDR3 protein is CASSLREYGYTF. The CDR3 DNA reads as TGTGCCAGCAGCTTAAGGGAGTATGGCTACACCTTC.

The rearrangement joins TRBV3-1 (or the pseudogene TRBV3-2) to TRBJ1-5; D not certain. Trimming took off 1 base at V and 0 bases at J, with 7 bases between the two ends. CDR3 length: 15 amino acids. The V gene's germline CDR1 is LGHDT and CDR2 YNNKEL (reference sequence). CDR3 amino acids: CASSQGPNSNQPQHF. CDR3 DNA: TGTGCCAGCAGCCAAGGGCCGAATAGCAATCAGCCCCAGCATTTT.

The CDR3 DNA reads as TGCGCCAGCAGCCAAGGATTGAGTTACGAGCAGTACTTC. Translation: CASSQGLSYEQYF. The chain recombines TRBV4-3 with TRBJ2-7; D remains unclear. The length of the CDR3 is 13 residues. With 1 base removed from V and 4 bases from J, the gap between germline ends came to 8 bases. Germline assignment: CDR1 LGHNA and CDR2 YSLEER.

This chain connects TRBV18 to TRBJ2-6; D might be TRBD1 (5 bases). V lost 2 bases, J lost 3 bases, and 8 bases lay in between. There are 15 residues in the CDR3. The germline gives CDR1 KGHSH, CDR2 LQKENI. The CDR3 sequence: CASSPGHGGANVLTF. In nucleotides, the CDR3 is TGTGCCAGCTCACCAGGACACGGTGGGGCCAACGTCCTGACTTTC. Full variable domain (outside the CDR3, taken from reference TRBV18 and TRBJ2-6): NAGVMQNPRHLVRRRGQEARLRCSPMKGHSHVYWYRQLPEEGLKFMVYLQKENIIDESGMPKERFSAEFPKEGPSILRIQQVVRGDSAAYFCASSPGHGGANVLTFGAGSRLTVL.

J is TRBJ2-5 and V is TRBV9, with 7 bases that match TRBD1. Germline values: CDR1 SGDLS, CDR2 YYNGEE. The CDR3 length is 14 residues. Losses at the gene ends were 3 bases for V and 1 base for J; bases not matched to a gene: 3. The CDR3 here is CASSGTGAQETQYF. Written as DNA, the CDR3 is TGTGCCAGCAGCGGAACAGGGGCCCAAGAGACCCAGTACTTC.

The J gene is TRBJ2-7, the V gene TRBV18; D unclear. Trimming pared 2 bases from V and 7 bases from J, leaving 12 bases between. The CDR3 runs 13 residues. CDR1 and CDR2 from the germline V gene are KGHSH and LQKENI. The DNA of the CDR3 is TGTGCCAGCTCACCAGGCACCCTCGGGGAGCAGTACTTC. Its protein product is CASSPGTLGEQYF.

The chain couples TRBV18 to TRBJ2-5; TRBD1 aligns across 9 bases. The CDR3 totals 18 residues. The V gene's germline CDR1 is KGHSH and CDR2 LQKENI. Trimming at V came to 1 base and at J to 5 bases, leaving 14 bases not matched to a gene. The CDR3 DNA reads as TGTGCCAGCTCACCACTTGGACCAGGGACAGGGTTGTGGGAGACCCAGTACTTC. Its translation: CASSPLGPGTGLWETQYF.

The chain carries TRBV7-9 and TRBJ2-1, with D perhaps matching TRBD1 (6 bases). Germline CDR1 and CDR2: SEHNR and FQNEAQ (reference sequence). The V end was cut by 3 bases, the J end by 6 bases, with 12 bases between. This CDR3 spans 14 amino acids. CDR3 nucleotide sequence: TGTGCCAGCAGCTTTGAGGGGGTCGGCAATGAGCAGTTCTTC. Translating gives CASSFEGVGNEQFF. The whole variable domain, remainder taken from reference TRBV7-9 and TRBJ2-1, is DTGVSQNPRHKITKRGQNVTFRCDPISEHNRLYWYRQTLGQGPEFLTYFQNEAQLEKSRLLSDRFSAERPKGSFSTLEIQRTEQGDSAMYLCASSFEGVGNEQFFGPGTRLTVL.

This clone occurred a few times. V gene TRBV4-2 combines with J gene TRBJ2-7; 10 positions agree with TRBD2. Per germline, CDR1 LGHNA and CDR2 YNFKEQ. V was clipped by 0 bases and J by 6 bases; unmatched bases: 8. The CDR3 runs 16 residues. The CDR3 protein is CASSQDPSGGAGEQYF. The CDR3 nucleotides are TGTGCCAGCAGCCAAGACCCCAGCGGGGGGGCAGGCGAGCAGTACTTC.

The chain recombines TRBV15 with TRBJ1-5; 7 bases fit TRBD1. Germline V CDR1 and CDR2: LNHNV, YYDKDF (reference sequence). The CDR3 has 15 residues. J lost 9 bases, V lost 0 bases, and 8 bases had no gene match. CDR3 amino acids: CATSRDQGVARPQHF. The CDR3 DNA reads TGTGCCACCAGCAGAGATCAGGGGGTCGCTAGGCCCCAGCATTTT.

The genes are TRBV4-3 and TRBJ1-6; 8 bases line up with TRBD1. V lost 6 bases, J lost 8 bases, and 12 bases stayed unmatched. Per the germline V gene, CDR1 is LGHNA and CDR2 is YSLEER. CDR3 length equals 16 residues. CDR3 in DNA: TGCGCCAGCAGTCCCAAAACAGGGGGATGGGATTCACCCCTCCACTTT. It is translated as CASSPKTGGWDSPLHF.

J is TRBJ2-1 and V is TRBV5-1; TRBD1 aligns across 9 bases. Looked up from germline, CDR1 is SGHRS and CDR2 is YFSETQ. The CDR3 length is 15 residues. The trim removed 9 bases at V and 2 bases at J, leaving 9 bases unmatched. The CDR3 DNA is TGCGCCACATCGACAGGGGGACGACCCTACAATGAGCAGTTCTTC. Its protein is CATSTGGRPYNEQFF.

The chain recombines TRBV6-4 with TRBJ2-3; 9 bases fit TRBD2. J was trimmed by 0 bases and V by 5 bases; bases with no gene match: 3. Looked up from germline, CDR1 is MRHNA and CDR2 is SNTAGT. The length of the CDR3 is 15 residues. CDR3 DNA sequence: TGTGCCAGCAGTAGACTAGCGGCTAGCACAGATACGCAGTATTTT. This translates into CASSRLAASTDTQYF.

This rearrangement joins TRBV25-1 to TRBJ1-5; 7 nucleotides align to TRBD1. The V and J ends lost 4 bases and 1 base, in that order; junction bases with no gene match: 1. The germline V gene has CDR1 MGHDK and CDR2 SYGVNS. This CDR3 comprises 14 residues. The chain's CDR3 is CASSGQGSNQPQHF. In DNA, the CDR3 is TGTGCCAGCAGTGGACAGGGAAGCAATCAGCCCCAGCATTTT.

The CDR3 is CASSLDRGVAGTQTYEQYF. In DNA form, the CDR3 reads TGTGCCAGCAGCTTAGATCGGGGGGTTGCGGGGACCCAGACCTACGAGCAGTACTTC. The J gene is TRBJ2-7, the V gene TRBV11-3; TRBD2 matches at 7 bases. V shed 0 bases and J 2 bases; nucleotides not matched to a gene: 16. The germline V gene encodes CDR1 SGHNT and CDR2 YENEEA. This CDR3 has 19 amino acids.